The 29 T cell receptor beta chains presented below share a single source sample, sequenced in a study of cytomegalovirus exposure and HLA in healthy donors. The PCR employed 60 Vbeta primers together with 13 Jbeta primers. Profiled with immunoSEQ multiplex PCR; TCRdb holds only in-frame clones, not every one. The data hold approximately 110,000 clones, with 60% to 85% observed a single time. Sequenced material: PBMCs. The source is a man aged 45-65 years in good health and CMV-seronegative.

J is TRBJ1-5 and V is TRBV19; D uncertain. V was trimmed by 3 bases and J by 4 bases, leaving 7 bases between them. CDR1 LNHDA and CDR2 SQIVND come from the germline V gene (reference sequence). There are 13 residues in the CDR3. This CDR3 reads CASSIPNNQPQHF. CDR3 DNA sequence: TGTGCCAGTAGTATCCCTAATAATCAGCCCCAGCATTTT. The full variable domain, completed using reference TRBV19 and TRBJ1-5, is DGGITQSPKYLFRKEGQNVTLSCEQNLNHDAMYWYRQDPGQGLRLIYYSQIVNDFQKGDIAEGYSVSREKKESFPLTVTSAQKNPTAFYLCASSIPNNQPQHFGDGTRLSIL.

This clone was found once. The junction and the germline gene differ at one end; a read error may be behind it. The chain is built from TRBV5-4 and TRBJ1-4, with TRBD1 matching 9 bases. Germline loops: CDR1 SGHNT, CDR2 YYREEE (reference sequence). The CDR3 length is 16 residues. The chain's CDR3 is CASSSDRGIMNEKLLF. CDR3 coding DNA: TGTGCCAGCAGCTCGGACAGGGGAATCATGAATGAAAAACTGCTTTTT.

This clone has just one count. The junction shows a germline mismatch at one end, possibly a read error. V usage is TRBV9 and J usage is TRBJ1-1; D is uncertain. CDR1 and CDR2 from the germline V gene are SGDLS and YYNGEE. The CDR3 runs 15 residues. CDR3 region: CASGVKPLSNTEAFF. CDR3 bases: TGTGCCAGCGGCGTCAAGCCTCTCTCGAACACTGAAGCTTTCTTT.

The V and J genes are TRBV7-8 and TRBJ1-2; 9 bases match TRBD1. The germline V gene encodes CDR1 SGHVS and CDR2 FQNEAQ. With V trimmed by 3 bases and J by 7 bases, 6 bases remained unmatched. CDR3 length equals 14 residues. The chain's CDR3 is CASSLGDRDLGYTF. For the CDR3, the DNA is TGTGCCAGCAGCTTGGGGGACAGGGATCTTGGCTACACCTTC.

This chain uses TRBV27 with TRBJ2-1, with TRBD2 matching 13 bases. The V and J ends lost 5 bases and 6 bases, in that order; junction bases with no gene match: 4. The CDR3 has 15 amino acids. CDR1 is MNHEY and CDR2 is SMNVEV in the germline V gene (reference sequence). DNA of the CDR3: TGTGCCAGCAGTGCCGGGACTAGCGGGGCCAATGAGCAGTTCTTC. Encoded protein: CASSAGTSGANEQFF.

This clone was counted a few times. The chain is built from TRBV7-2 and TRBJ2-3; a weak D match, TRBD1 (8 bases). Trimming took off 11 bases at V and 1 base at J, with 16 bases between the two ends. Germline-derived CDR1 and CDR2 are SGHTA and FQGNSA. This CDR3 has 14 residues. CDR3 sequence reads: CASQGGRGTDTQYF. The CDR3 bases are TGTGCCTCACAGGGGGGGCGAGGCACAGATACGCAGTATTTT.

In its sample, this clone was seen once. The J gene is TRBJ2-7, the V gene TRBV7-2, with 8 positions matching TRBD2. Germline trimming cut 5 bases from V and 0 bases from J; bases unmatched to any gene: 15. The CDR3 is made up of 18 amino acids. CDR1 SGHTA and CDR2 FQGNSA come from the germline V gene. CDR3 nucleotides: TGTGCCAGCAGCGCCCCTCCCTTCGGCGGGGGGAGCTCCTACGAGCAGTACTTC. This encodes CASSAPPFGGGSSYEQYF.

This clone has only a few counts. The chain uses TRBV6-1 and TRBJ1-1; D remains unclear. Germline CDR1 is MNHNS and CDR2 is SASEGT. V lost 4 bases and J 1 base, leaving 7 bases between the germline ends. The length of the CDR3 is 13 residues. The CDR3 region has the DNA TGTGCCAGCAGTGTCCTCTCGAACACTGAAGCTTTCTTT. It encodes CASSVLSNTEAFF.

This clone was counted between two and nine times. The V call is TRBV4-3, the J call TRBJ2-7; TRBD1 matches at 8 bases. The CDR3 is made up of 17 amino acids. V shed 1 base and J 3 bases; nucleotides not matched to a gene: 11. Germline assignment: CDR1 LGHNA and CDR2 YSLEER. CDR3: CASSQAVSDRGYYEQYF. The CDR3 DNA reads TGCGCCAGCAGCCAAGCCGTTTCAGACAGGGGATACTACGAGCAGTACTTC.

The chain recombines TRBV6-6 with TRBJ1-6; D is unclear. The CDR3 totals 14 residues. Trimming shortened V by 2 bases and J by 7 bases, and 9 bases separated the two germline ends. Germline-derived CDR1 and CDR2 are MNHNY and SVGAGI (reference sequence). The CDR3 region is CASSYRSGNSPLHF. CDR3 sequence (DNA): TGTGCCAGCAGTTACAGATCGGGGAATTCACCCCTCCACTTT.

This rearrangement joins TRBV4-2 to TRBJ2-3; TRBD2 matches at 7 bases. Germline values: CDR1 LGHNA, CDR2 YNFKEQ. This CDR3 is built from 18 residues. Trimming removed 0 bases from V and 2 bases from J; junction bases left unmatched: 11. Written as DNA, the CDR3 is TGTGCCAGCAGCCAAGATCGGAATTGGGGGGGGTACACAGATACGCAGTATTTT. Translating gives CASSQDRNWGGYTDTQYF.

The rearrangement joins TRBV7-3 to TRBJ2-1; D is perhaps TRBD2 (5 bases). Germline values: CDR1 SGHTA, CDR2 FQGTGA. The CDR3 is 14 residues long. V was shortened by 0 bases and J by 5 bases, with 8 bases between the two germline ends. The CDR3 sequence is CASSLTSGDNEQFF. As DNA, the CDR3 is TGTGCCAGCAGCTTAACGTCCGGGGACAATGAGCAGTTCTTC.

The chain joins TRBV6-5 to TRBJ1-1; D perhaps matches TRBD1 (5 bases). V was clipped by 0 bases and J by 0 bases, with 8 bases between them. The CDR3 is made up of 15 amino acids. Germline V lookup: CDR1 MNHEY, CDR2 SVGAGI. The CDR3, as DNA: TGTGCCAGCAGTTACTCTCGGGGGTTGAACACTGAAGCTTTCTTT. Encoded protein: CASSYSRGLNTEAFF.

The chain carries TRBV4-3 and TRBJ2-3; 9 bases fit TRBD2. This CDR3 spans 16 amino acids. CDR1 and CDR2 (germline): LGHNA, YSLEER. The V and J ends lost 0 bases and 4 bases, in that order; junction bases with no gene match: 5. The CDR3 here is CASSQDRGGGADTQYF. The CDR3 nucleotides are TGCGCCAGCAGCCAAGATAGGGGCGGGGGGGCAGATACGCAGTATTTT.

This chain connects TRBV19 to TRBJ1-4; 7 bases agree with TRBD1. V shed 6 bases, J shed 3 bases, and the junction held 7 bases outside the gene matches. Germline values: CDR1 LNHDA, CDR2 SQIVND (reference sequence). CDR3 length: 15 amino acids. In DNA form, the CDR3 reads TGTGCCAGTAGCCCACAACAGGGGCCTAATGAAAAACTGTTTTTT. This codes for CASSPQQGPNEKLFF. The full variable domain, its missing parts supplied by reference TRBV19 and TRBJ1-4, is DGGITQSPKYLFRKEGQNVTLSCEQNLNHDAMYWYRQDPGQGLRLIYYSQIVNDFQKGDIAEGYSVSREKKESFPLTVTSAQKNPTAFYLCASSPQQGPNEKLFFGSGTQLSVL.

The chain employs TRBV7-9 and TRBJ2-3; possibly TRBD1 for D (5 bases). V was trimmed by 5 bases and J by 4 bases, leaving 16 bases between them. The germline V gene encodes CDR1 SEHNR and CDR2 FQNEAQ (reference sequence). The CDR3 has 15 amino acids. The CDR3 sequence: CASSPMGTGADTQYF. CDR3 DNA sequence: TGTGCCAGCAGCCCAATGGGAACAGGAGCAGATACGCAGTATTTT. The whole variable domain, filled in from reference TRBV7-9 and TRBJ2-3, reads DTGVSQNPRHKITKRGQNVTFRCDPISEHNRLYWYRQTLGQGPEFLTYFQNEAQLEKSRLLSDRFSAERPKGSFSTLEIQRTEQGDSAMYLCASSPMGTGADTQYFGPGTRLTVL.

The chain employs TRBV5-8 and TRBJ2-5; 8 nucleotides match TRBD2. V dropped 0 bases and J dropped 0; count of bases not matched to a gene: 4. The CDR3 length is 16 residues. CDR1 and CDR2 (germline): SGHTS, YDEGEE. The CDR3 loop reads CASSLAGGADQETQYF. The CDR3 nucleotides read TGTGCCAGCAGCTTGGCGGGAGGGGCCGACCAAGAGACCCAGTACTTC.

In this sample, this clone turned up once. This chain connects TRBV15 to TRBJ1-5; D is unclear. V dropped 0 bases and J dropped 7 bases, with 7 bases sitting between them. The length of the CDR3 is 13 residues. Germline CDR1 is LNHNV and CDR2 is YYDKDF (reference sequence). The CDR3, as DNA: TGTGCCACCAGCAGAGATCACACCCAGCCCCAGCATTTT. This encodes CATSRDHTQPQHF.

V gene TRBV5-1 combines with J gene TRBJ1-6, with TRBD1 matching over 7 bases. The CDR3 is made up of 15 amino acids. Per germline, CDR1 SGHRS and CDR2 YFSETQ. J lost 8 bases, V lost 7 bases, and 12 bases had no gene match. The CDR3 DNA is TGCGCCAGCGGACAGGTTTCATCGTATTATTCACCCCTCCACTTT. Protein product: CASGQVSSYYSPLHF.

The rearrangement uses TRBV5-1 and TRBJ1-3; 7 positions agree with TRBD1. The germline gives CDR1 SGHRS, CDR2 YFSETQ. V lost 4 bases and J lost 4; bases outside the gene matches: 14. There are 17 residues in the CDR3. The CDR3 sequence: CASSPVPQGGAGNTIYF. The CDR3 nucleotides are TGCGCCAGCAGCCCGGTTCCCCAAGGGGGCGCCGGAAACACCATATATTTT.

This clone was seen just once. V is TRBV5-4 and J is TRBJ1-2; TRBD1 is a possible D gene (5 bases). The CDR3 loop spans 13 amino acids. Trimming took 7 bases from V and 4 from J, leaving 14 bases between them. From germline, CDR1 is SGHNT and CDR2 YYREEE (reference sequence). The CDR3 DNA reads TGTGCCAGCCGCTCAGACAGCAGCTATGGCTACACCTTC. Protein: CASRSDSSYGYTF. Using reference TRBV5-4 and TRBJ1-2 for the parts outside the CDR3, the full variable domain is ETGVTQSPTHLIKTRGQQVTLRCSSQSGHNTVSWYQQALGQGPQFIFQYYREEENGRGNFPPRFSGLQFPNYSSELNVNALELDDSALYLCASRSDSSYGYTFGSGTRLTVV.

The chain couples TRBV29-1 to TRBJ2-1; 7 bases line up with TRBD2. The germline V gene encodes CDR1 SQVTM and CDR2 ANQGSEA. This CDR3 is 14 amino acids long. The V segment lost 7 bases and the J segment 4 bases; nucleotides outside the gene matches: 10. Here the CDR3 reads CSALQRGRYNEQFF. The CDR3 DNA reads as TGCAGCGCCCTCCAGCGGGGAAGATACAATGAGCAGTTCTTC.

The V and J genes are TRBV6-5 and TRBJ1-2, with D perhaps matching TRBD1 (5 bases). Germline CDR1 reads MNHEY; CDR2 reads SVGAGI. V shed 5 bases and J shed 4 bases, with 11 bases lying between them. The CDR3 covers 13 residues. The chain's CDR3 is CASSLRDSYGYTF. CDR3 nucleotides: TGTGCCAGCAGTCTCAGGGATTCCTATGGCTACACCTTC.

This chain joins TRBV19 and TRBJ2-2; TRBD2 might be the D (6 bases). This CDR3 is built from 17 residues. The germline V gene encodes CDR1 LNHDA and CDR2 SQIVND (reference sequence). The ends were cut back, 6 bases at V and 4 bases at J, with 21 bases in the middle. The CDR3: CASRPLGGKRVTGELFF. CDR3 nucleotide sequence: TGTGCCAGTAGGCCCCTCGGCGGAAAGCGGGTCACCGGGGAGCTGTTTTTT.

In this sample, this clone turned up once. The V call is TRBV19, the J call TRBJ2-5, with TRBD2 matching over 11 bases. The CDR3 consists of 17 residues. Germline CDR1 LNHDA, CDR2 SQIVND (reference sequence). Trimming cost V 3 bases and J 5 bases; bases outside gene matches: 11. CDR3 nucleotide sequence: TGTGCCAGTAGTATTCGACTAGCGGGGTATACGGGTGAGACCCAGTACTTC. Translating it yields CASSIRLAGYTGETQYF.

The rearrangement links TRBV5-4 to TRBJ2-1; D not resolved. The CDR3 consists of 11 residues. The germline V gene has CDR1 SGHNT and CDR2 YYREEE (reference sequence). V was pared by 7 bases and J by 1 base, with 3 bases between. The CDR3 region is CASLSYNEQFF. The CDR3 DNA reads as TGTGCCAGCCTGTCCTACAATGAGCAGTTCTTC.

The J gene is TRBJ2-7, the V gene TRBV27, with D possibly matching TRBD1 (6 bases). Trimming shortened V by 5 bases and J by 1 base, and 15 bases separated the two germline ends. This CDR3 region has 15 residues. The germline V gene encodes CDR1 MNHEY and CDR2 SMNVEV (reference sequence). CDR3 loop: CASSLQTGQSYEQYF. In DNA form, the CDR3 reads TGTGCCAGCAGTCTACAGACAGGCCAGTCCTACGAGCAGTACTTC.

This clone came up a few times. This rearrangement joins TRBV29-1 to TRBJ1-4, with TRBD1 matching 9 bases. The germline gives CDR1 SQVTM, CDR2 ANQGSEA. The CDR3 runs 14 residues. The ends lost 6 bases at V and 5 bases at J; junction bases unmatched: 7. CDR3 in amino acids: CSVGRGTGNEKLFF. The CDR3 DNA is TGCAGCGTCGGACGGGGGACAGGGAATGAAAAACTGTTTTTT.

The V and J genes are TRBV6-5 and TRBJ2-6; weak D call: TRBD1 (6 bases). Trimming pared 8 bases from V and 1 base from J, leaving 12 bases between. There are 15 residues in the CDR3. Germline CDR1 is MNHEY and CDR2 is SVGAGI. CDR3 sequence reads: CASQTGWSGANVLTF. The CDR3 coding sequence is TGTGCCAGCCAGACAGGCTGGTCTGGGGCCAACGTCCTGACTTTC.